This TCR beta chain was retrieved from a study of cytotoxic CD8 clonotypes in ibrutinib-treated CLL. Looking at the study overall: Researchers reported over 9 relapsed/refractory and about 15 treatment-naive patients, roughly 17 of them IGHV unmutated. Study results and caveats: Relative to age-matched healthy donors, clonality at baseline was higher, and it tracked circulating CD8+ T-cell counts.

Regarding this clone: Its specificity is not known.

Data came from immunoSEQ multiplex PCR; TCRdb stores just in-frame clones and leaves some out. The sample lists 50,000 to 60,000 clones; roughly 83% were seen once. Germline-derived CDR1 and CDR2 are SGHDT and YYEEEE. Trimming took off 5 bases at V and 0 bases at J, with 12 bases between the two ends. This CDR3 comprises 14 residues. The rearrangement uses TRBV5-6 and TRBJ2-7, with a possible D match to TRBD2 (6 bases). This clonotype originated in a human donor with chronic lymphocytic leukemia. The material was PBMCs, obtained after 24 months of ibrutinib treatment. The CDR3 loop reads CASSPAGGSYEQYF. Here the CDR3 DNA reads TGTGCCAGCAGTCCCGCCGGGGGCTCCTACGAGCAGTACTTC.